A single sample gave rise to the 23 T cell receptor beta chains below, sequenced in a study of OX40 agonist ivuxolimab in advanced cancers. The data were produced by immunoSEQ multiplex PCR, yet TCRdb's version contains in-frame clones alone and is incomplete. The table records around 35,000 clones, more than 60% of them present only once. The material sequenced was CD4+ or CD8+ T cells sorted from blood, taken in a trial of the OX40 agonist ivuxolimab. The receptors derive from an adult with an advanced solid tumor such as melanoma, head and neck, liver or kidney cancer.

The CDR3 here is CASRAQPFLSPNTEAFF. The CDR3 coding sequence is TGCGCCAGCAGGGCACAACCGTTCTTGTCCCCGAACACTGAAGCTTTCTTT. The chain combines TRBV5-1 with TRBJ1-1; D not resolved. Germline V gene sequence: CDR1 SGHRS, CDR2 YFSETQ. V was clipped by 5 bases and J by 1 base, with 21 bases between them. The CDR3 length is 17 residues.

V is TRBV6-5 and J is TRBJ1-2; D not certain. CDR3 length: 15 residues. Trimming removed 2 bases from V and 0 bases from J, with 10 bases in between. Germline values: CDR1 MNHEY, CDR2 SVGAGI. The CDR3 bases are TGTGCCAGCAGTTACGGAGCCTCTACTAACTATGGCTACACCTTC. This sequence encodes CASSYGASTNYGYTF.

The chain employs TRBV6-1 and TRBJ1-3, with 8 bases fitting TRBD1. The CDR3 runs 14 residues. The germline V gene has CDR1 MNHNS and CDR2 SASEGT. The J segment lost 2 bases and the V segment lost 7 bases, leaving 4 bases of the junction unmatched. The CDR3 spells CASKDRAPGNTIYF. In DNA form, the CDR3 reads TGTGCCAGCAAGGACAGGGCGCCTGGAAACACCATATATTTT.

This clone was picked up one time. CDR3 bases: TGTGCCAGTAGTCCAGGGACAGGGGGCGTATTGGCTTTCTTT. Translated, it gives CASSPGTGGVLAFF. The genes are TRBV19 and TRBJ1-1; 12 bases are a match to TRBD1. The CDR3 runs to 14 residues. Germline V lookup: CDR1 LNHDA, CDR2 SQIVND (reference sequence). Trimming cost V 5 bases and J 11 bases; bases outside gene matches: 9. Filled out from reference TRBV19 and TRBJ1-1, the complete variable domain reads DGGITQSPKYLFRKEGQNVTLSCEQNLNHDAMYWYRQDPGQGLRLIYYSQIVNDFQKGDIAEGYSVSREKKESFPLTVTSAQKNPTAFYLCASSPGTGGVLAFFGQGTRLTVV.

This chain links TRBV6-6 with TRBJ2-5; the D gene is possibly TRBD2 (5 bases). The J call may be wrong; the DNA end is better matched by TRBJ2-7. CDR3 length equals 14 residues. Germline loops: CDR1 MNHNY, CDR2 SVGAGI (reference sequence). As DNA, the CDR3 is TGTGCCAGCAGTCCCGGGGTGGGAACGGTCGAGCAGTACTTC. It is translated as CASSPGVGTVEQYF.

A few counts support this clone. The chain couples TRBV5-4 to TRBJ1-2, with a possible D match to TRBD1 (5 bases). Germline lookup yields CDR1 SGHNT and CDR2 YYREEE (reference sequence). The CDR3 covers 16 residues. Trimming shortened V by 4 bases and J by 3 bases, and 19 bases separated the two germline ends. CDR3 residues: CASSPQGLGWDYGYTF. The CDR3 DNA sequence: TGTGCCAGCAGCCCCCAGGGTTTAGGGTGGGACTATGGCTACACCTTC. Full variable domain (remainder filled in from reference TRBV5-4 and TRBJ1-2): ETGVTQSPTHLIKTRGQQVTLRCSSQSGHNTVSWYQQALGQGPQFIFQYYREEENGRGNFPPRFSGLQFPNYSSELNVNALELDDSALYLCASSPQGLGWDYGYTFGSGTRLTVV.

V gene TRBV29-1 combines with J gene TRBJ1-6; a weak D match, TRBD1 (5 bases). V was pared by 7 bases and J by 9 bases, with 13 bases between. Germline values: CDR1 SQVTM, CDR2 ANQGSEA. The CDR3 runs 12 residues. The CDR3 bases are TGCAGCGCTAGGGACGGATTTTCACCCCTCCACTTT. Encoded protein: CSARDGFSPLHF.

V usage is TRBV18 and J usage is TRBJ1-1; unclear D gene. Germline CDR1 is KGHSH and CDR2 is LQKENI. With 3 bases removed from V and 2 bases from J, the gap between germline ends came to 10 bases. This CDR3 is built from 14 residues. CDR3 loop: CASSPAKGNTEAFF. The CDR3 region has the DNA TGTGCCAGCTCACCGGCGAAGGGCAACACTGAAGCTTTCTTT.

The chain carries TRBV14 and TRBJ2-2; D is uncertain. In germline, CDR1 is SGHDN, CDR2 FVKESK. CDR3 length: 14 amino acids. Trimming left V 5 bases short and J 1 base short, with 8 bases between. The CDR3 coding sequence is TGTGCCAGCAGCGTGAGAGGGAACACCGGGGAGCTGTTTTTT. Its protein is CASSVRGNTGELFF.

The chain carries TRBV6-5 and TRBJ2-7; possible D gene TRBD1, 5 bases. CDR1 and CDR2 from the germline V gene are MNHEY and SVGAGI. This CDR3 has 14 amino acids. With 2 bases removed from V and 9 bases from J, the gap between germline ends came to 17 bases. CDR3 in amino acids: CASSYTDNPSGQYF. The CDR3 region has the DNA TGTGCCAGCAGTTACACGGACAACCCCTCGGGGCAGTACTTC.

This clone came up once. The chain carries TRBV19 and TRBJ1-4; possibly TRBD1 for D (5 bases). Between the trimmed V and J ends, which lost 2 bases and 6 bases, there was a span of 13 bases. The CDR3 length is 15 residues. CDR1 and CDR2 (germline): LNHDA, SQIVND (reference sequence). The CDR3 sequence: CASSITTGGYEKLFF. In DNA, the CDR3 is TGTGCCAGTAGTATAACCACAGGAGGTTATGAAAAACTGTTTTTT.

This rearrangement joins TRBV18 to TRBJ1-5; D is undetermined. Trimming shortened V by 6 bases and J by 0 bases, and 6 bases separated the two germline ends. The CDR3 is 13 residues long. Germline CDR1 is KGHSH and CDR2 is LQKENI. CDR3 protein: CASSPHSNQPQHF. The CDR3 region has the DNA TGTGCCAGCTCCCCTCATAGCAATCAGCCCCAGCATTTT.

The rearrangement links TRBV6-5 to TRBJ1-4; TRBD1 aligns across 9 bases. Germline CDR1 is MNHEY and CDR2 is SVGAGI. The CDR3 spans 14 residues. The V gene end was trimmed by 5 bases and the J gene end by 7 bases; junction bases not matched to a gene: 5. CDR3 loop: CASSHRDRAEKLFF. For the CDR3, the DNA is TGTGCCAGCAGTCACCGGGACAGGGCTGAAAAACTGTTTTTT.

In this sample, this clone turned up a few times. J is TRBJ2-6 and V is TRBV6-1, with D uncertain. From germline, CDR1 is MNHNS and CDR2 SASEGT. Trimming pared 3 bases from V and 0 bases from J, leaving 6 bases between. The CDR3 is 15 amino acids. This chain's CDR3 is CASSDLVSGANVLTF. The DNA of the CDR3 is TGTGCCAGCAGTGACCTTGTCTCTGGGGCCAACGTCCTGACTTTC.

The chain couples TRBV7-8 to TRBJ1-4; 8 bases fit TRBD1. Germline-derived CDR1 and CDR2 are SGHVS and FQNEAQ. The CDR3 contains 16 residues. The V segment lost 5 bases and the J segment 5 bases; nucleotides outside the gene matches: 10. The CDR3 region has the DNA TGTGCCAGCAGCCCCCGGCTGGGACAGGAAAATGAAAAACTGTTTTTT. Translating it yields CASSPRLGQENEKLFF.

V gene TRBV14 combines with J gene TRBJ2-1; 15 bases are a match to TRBD2. Germline lookup yields CDR1 SGHDN and CDR2 FVKESK. This CDR3 has 16 residues. V lost 3 bases and J lost 6; bases outside the gene matches: 3. In nucleotides, the CDR3 is TGTGCCAGCAGCCAGATGGGACTAGCGGGAGGCAATGAGCAGTTCTTC. Residues: CASSQMGLAGGNEQFF.

The chain couples TRBV28 to TRBJ1-3; tentatively, D is TRBD1 (6 bases). V was trimmed by 7 bases and J by 4 bases, leaving 14 bases between them. Per germline, CDR1 MDHEN and CDR2 SYDVKM. This CDR3 comprises 14 residues. The CDR3 DNA sequence: TGTGCCAGCAATGGGGGGCGACGAGGAAACACCATATATTTT. Its protein product is CASNGGRRGNTIYF.

This rearrangement joins TRBV27 to TRBJ2-5; 7 bases map to TRBD1. The J call is in doubt because the DNA end fits TRBJ2-7 better. This CDR3 comprises 13 residues. Germline CDR1 reads MNHEY; CDR2 reads SMNVEV (reference sequence). The CDR3, as DNA: TGTGCCAGCAGTACCGGGGACAGCTACGAGCAGTACTTC. This encodes CASSTGDSYEQYF.

J is TRBJ1-2 and V is TRBV5-1; D is undetermined. V lost 0 bases and J lost 8, with 11 bases in between. This CDR3 is 13 amino acids long. Germline V gene lookup returns CDR1 SGHRS and CDR2 YFSETQ. The CDR3, as DNA: TGCGCCAGCAGCTTGGGGACCGGGTACGGCTACACCTTC. Amino acids: CASSLGTGYGYTF. The full variable domain, rest sourced from reference TRBV5-1 and TRBJ1-2, is KAGVTQTPRYLIKTRGQQVTLSCSPISGHRSVSWYQQTPGQGLQFLFEYFSETQRNKGNFPGRFSGRQFSNSRSEMNVSTLELGDSALYLCASSLGTGYGYTFGSGTRLTVV.

The chain joins TRBV18 to TRBJ2-7; D gene uncertain. CDR3 length equals 16 residues. The V gene's germline CDR1 is KGHSH and CDR2 LQKENI. The V end lost 4 bases, the J end lost 2 bases, and 18 bases lay between the germline ends. For the CDR3, the DNA is TGTGCCAGCTCACTTTCTCTGACACCCGTTCCCTACGAGCAGTACTTC. It codes for CASSLSLTPVPYEQYF.

The V call is TRBV5-6, the J call TRBJ2-6, with D unclear. Between the trimmed V and J ends, which lost 1 base and 1 base, there was a span of 9 bases. Germline V gene data show CDR1 as SGHDT and CDR2 as YYEEEE. This CDR3 contains 16 residues. This CDR3 is CASSLRSLSGANVLTF. The CDR3 nucleotides are TGTGCCAGCAGCTTGAGGTCTCTGTCTGGGGCCAACGTCCTGACTTTC.

In this sample, this clone turned up a few times. The CDR3 DNA reads TGTGCCAGCACGACAGGGAATTCACCCCTCCACTTT. This gives the protein CASTTGNSPLHF. This rearrangement joins TRBV28 to TRBJ1-6, with 7 bases fitting TRBD1. V gave up 7 bases and J gave up 7 bases; unmatched junction bases: 1. The germline gives CDR1 MDHEN, CDR2 SYDVKM. This CDR3 region has 12 residues.

The V gene is TRBV30, the J gene TRBJ1-1, with a possible D match to TRBD1 (6 bases). This CDR3 has 16 amino acids. Germline V CDR1 and CDR2: GTSNPN, SVGIG (reference sequence). Trimming shortened V by 0 bases and J by 1 base, and 15 bases separated the two germline ends. CDR3 amino acids: CAWSVRGQVRNTEAFF. The CDR3 DNA is TGTGCCTGGAGTGTCCGGGGGCAGGTTCGGAACACTGAAGCTTTCTTT.